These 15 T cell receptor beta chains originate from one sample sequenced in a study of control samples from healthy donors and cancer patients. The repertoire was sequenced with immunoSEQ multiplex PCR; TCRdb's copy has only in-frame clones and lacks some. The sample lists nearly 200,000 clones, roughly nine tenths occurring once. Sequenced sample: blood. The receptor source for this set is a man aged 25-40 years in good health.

The CDR3 reads CASNPGSGNTIYF. DNA for the CDR3: TGCGCCAGCAATCCAGGCTCTGGAAACACCATATATTTT. The rearrangement uses TRBV10-2 and TRBJ1-3; D ambiguous. Germline V gene lookup returns CDR1 WSHSY and CDR2 SAAADI. The CDR3 has 13 residues. The V end lost 7 bases, the J end lost 0 bases, and 7 bases lay between the germline ends.

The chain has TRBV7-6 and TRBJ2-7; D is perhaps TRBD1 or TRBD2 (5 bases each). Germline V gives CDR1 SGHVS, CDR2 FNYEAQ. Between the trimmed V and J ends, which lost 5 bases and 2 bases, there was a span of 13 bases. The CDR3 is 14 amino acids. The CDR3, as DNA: TGTGCCAGCAGCCGGGGCCAAGTTACCTACGAGCAGTACTTC. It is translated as CASSRGQVTYEQYF.

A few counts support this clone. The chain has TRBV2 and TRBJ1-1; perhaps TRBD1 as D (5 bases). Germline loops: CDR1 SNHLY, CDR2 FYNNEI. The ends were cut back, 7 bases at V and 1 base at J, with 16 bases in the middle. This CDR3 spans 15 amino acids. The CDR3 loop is CASTWGRSGNTEAFF. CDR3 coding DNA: TGTGCCAGCACCTGGGGCCGCAGTGGGAACACTGAAGCTTTCTTT.

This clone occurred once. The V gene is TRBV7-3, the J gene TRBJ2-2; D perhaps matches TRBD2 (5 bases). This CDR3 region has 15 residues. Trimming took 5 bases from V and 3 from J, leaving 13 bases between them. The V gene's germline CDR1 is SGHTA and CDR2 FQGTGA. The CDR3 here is CASSRGSGYTGELFF. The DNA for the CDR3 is TGTGCCAGCAGCCGAGGGTCGGGGTACACCGGGGAGCTGTTTTTT.

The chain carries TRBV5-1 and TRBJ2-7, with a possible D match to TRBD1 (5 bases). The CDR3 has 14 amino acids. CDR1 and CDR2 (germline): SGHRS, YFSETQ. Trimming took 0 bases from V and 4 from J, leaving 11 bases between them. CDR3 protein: CASSLDVGRYEQYF. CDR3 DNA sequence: TGCGCCAGCAGCTTGGACGTGGGGCGTTACGAGCAGTACTTC.

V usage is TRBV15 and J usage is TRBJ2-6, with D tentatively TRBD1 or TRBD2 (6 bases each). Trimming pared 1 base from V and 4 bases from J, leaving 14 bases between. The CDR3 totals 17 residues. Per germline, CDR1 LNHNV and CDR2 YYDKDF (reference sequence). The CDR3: CATSRVPGARGANVLTF. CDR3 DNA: TGTGCCACCAGCAGAGTCCCGGGGGCGCGGGGGGCCAACGTCCTGACTTTC.

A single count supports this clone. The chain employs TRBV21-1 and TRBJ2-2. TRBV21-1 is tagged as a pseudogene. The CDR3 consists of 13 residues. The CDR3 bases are TGTGCCAGCAGCAGGTGGGTACCCGGGGAGCTGTTTTTT. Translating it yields CASSRWVPGELFF.

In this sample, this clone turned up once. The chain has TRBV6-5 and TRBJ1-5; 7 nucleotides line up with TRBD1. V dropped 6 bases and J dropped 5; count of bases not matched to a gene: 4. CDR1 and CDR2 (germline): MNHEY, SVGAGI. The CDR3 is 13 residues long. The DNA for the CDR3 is TGTGCCAGCAGGACAGGGAGGGATCAGCCCCAGCATTTT. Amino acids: CASRTGRDQPQHF.

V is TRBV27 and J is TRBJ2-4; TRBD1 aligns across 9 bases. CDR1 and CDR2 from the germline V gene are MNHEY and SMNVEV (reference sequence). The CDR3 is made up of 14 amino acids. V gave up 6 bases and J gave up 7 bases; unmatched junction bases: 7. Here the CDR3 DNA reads TGTGCCAGCAGCCGCGGGGGACAGGGCAACATTCAGTACTTC. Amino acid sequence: CASSRGGQGNIQYF.

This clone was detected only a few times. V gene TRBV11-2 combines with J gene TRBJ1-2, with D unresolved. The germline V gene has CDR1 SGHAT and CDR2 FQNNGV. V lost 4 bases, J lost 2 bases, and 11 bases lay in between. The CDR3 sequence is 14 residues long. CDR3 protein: CASSSAGINYGYTF. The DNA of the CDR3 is TGTGCCAGCAGCTCTGCCGGGATCAACTATGGCTACACCTTC.

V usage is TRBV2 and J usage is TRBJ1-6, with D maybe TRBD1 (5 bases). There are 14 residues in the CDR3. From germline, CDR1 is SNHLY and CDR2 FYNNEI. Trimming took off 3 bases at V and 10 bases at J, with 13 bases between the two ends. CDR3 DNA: TGTGCCAGCAGTGATGGAGGGGCAGGGTCACCCCTCCACTTT. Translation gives CASSDGGAGSPLHF.

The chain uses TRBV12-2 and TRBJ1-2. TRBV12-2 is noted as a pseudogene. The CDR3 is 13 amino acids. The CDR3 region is CASRLGRVYGYTF. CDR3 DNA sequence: TGTGCAAGTCGCTTAGGGCGGGTCTATGGCTACACCTTC.

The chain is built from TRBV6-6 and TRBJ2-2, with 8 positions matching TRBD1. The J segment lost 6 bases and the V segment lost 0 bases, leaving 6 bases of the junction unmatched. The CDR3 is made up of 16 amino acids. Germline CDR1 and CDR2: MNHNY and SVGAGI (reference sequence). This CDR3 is CASSYSWDRLAGELFF. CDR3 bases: TGTGCCAGCAGTTACTCGTGGGACAGGCTCGCCGGGGAGCTGTTTTTT.

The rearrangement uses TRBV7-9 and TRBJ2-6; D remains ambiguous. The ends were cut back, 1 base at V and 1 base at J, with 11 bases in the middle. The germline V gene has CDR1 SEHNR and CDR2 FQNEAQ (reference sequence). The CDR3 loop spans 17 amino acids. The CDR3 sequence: CASSLGPRSSGANVLTF. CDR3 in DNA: TGTGCCAGCAGCTTAGGCCCGAGGTCTTCTGGGGCCAACGTCCTGACTTTC.

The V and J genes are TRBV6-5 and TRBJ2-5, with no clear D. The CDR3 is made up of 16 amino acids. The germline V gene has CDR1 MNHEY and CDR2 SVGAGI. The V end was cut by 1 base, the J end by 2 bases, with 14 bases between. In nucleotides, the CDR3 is TGTGCCAGCAGTTACTGGGTGGACCGATCACAAGAGACCCAGTACTTC. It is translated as CASSYWVDRSQETQYF.